This T cell receptor (beta chain) is from a study of monozygotic twins with inflammatory bowel disease. The CDR3 spans 14 residues. Germline CDR1 reads MNHEY; CDR2 reads SMNVEV (reference sequence). Per donor there was one draw, yielding a blood sample of 2.5 ml. An amount of 3500 ng of total RNA was used for each TCR library. Both TCRalpha and TCRbeta cDNA were subjected to two nested PCRs lasting approximately 16 and 10 cycles. TCRdb derives one entry per CDR3 protein from the 5' RACE reads, leaving out DNA. Recorded here are 300,000 to 400,000 distinct CDR3 sequences; the top ten clones represent 2.6%.

The sequenced material came from blood. This receptor was obtained from a human donor with ulcerative colitis or Crohn's disease, or a healthy co-twin of an affected twin (not recorded which). The chain uses TRBV27 and TRBJ1-5; TCRdb gives TRBD1 as the D gene, but with no DNA this cannot be confirmed. CDR3 residues: CASSLGTHNQPQHF.